This note documents a single T cell receptor beta chain sequence. The sample comes from a study of blood T cell repertoires in COVID-19. Study as a whole: The United States, Italy and Spain supplied acute and convalescent COVID-19 samples. The cDNA or gDNA used as material had been derived from T cells, B-cell-depleted T cells, or PBMCs.

Per the authors' pipeline: Estimation of nucleated cell counts was performed using reference gene primer amplification. Data came from immunoSEQ multiplex PCR; TCRdb stores just in-frame clones and leaves some out. The DNA was the basis for D and trimming; V, J and clone size are from that table. The sample lists about 45,000 clones; roughly 88% were seen once. Germline loops: CDR1 LGHDT, CDR2 YNNKEL (reference sequence). The V and J ends lost 4 bases and 3 bases, in that order; junction bases with no gene match: 8. This CDR3 is built from 15 residues. Sequenced sample: peripheral blood. This sequence joins TRBV3-1 (or the pseudogene TRBV3-2) and TRBJ2-7, with 8 bases fitting TRBD1. This receptor was identified in a woman over 75 with acute or convalescent COVID-19. This chain's CDR3 is CASSPSDRGLYEQYF. The CDR3 nucleotides are TGTGCCAGCAGCCCTTCTGACAGGGGCCTCTACGAGCAGTACTTC.